This entry lists 30 T cell receptor beta chains sequenced from one sample in a study of blood T cell repertoires in COVID-19. Data came from immunoSEQ multiplex PCR; TCRdb stores just in-frame clones and leaves some out. The data show about 59,000 clones, with less than 85% seen just once and 18% held by the top ten. Sequences were obtained from peripheral blood. These receptors were taken from a woman aged 45-65 years with active or convalescent COVID-19.

The chain employs TRBV10-2 and TRBJ1-2; D remains unclear. The germline V and J ends were trimmed by 1 base and 7 bases, with 13 bases remaining between them. Germline-derived CDR1 and CDR2 are WSHSY and SAAADI. The CDR3 sequence is 14 residues long. CDR3 sequence reads: CASSELGTEGGYTF. CDR3 DNA: TGCGCCAGCAGTGAGTTGGGCACAGAGGGTGGCTACACCTTC.

CDR3 sequence: CASSPGLAGEWEETQYF. DNA for the CDR3: TGTGCCAGCAGCCCGGGACTAGCGGGAGAATGGGAAGAGACCCAGTACTTC. V gene TRBV11-2 combines with J gene TRBJ2-5, with 14 bases fitting TRBD2. The CDR3 has 17 amino acids. The germline CDR1 and CDR2 sequences are SGHAT and FQNNGV. V gave up 5 bases and J gave up 3 bases; unmatched junction bases: 8.

The chain joins TRBV5-1 to TRBJ2-5; the D gene is possibly TRBD1 (6 bases). The V end lost 0 bases, the J end lost 9 bases, and 15 bases lay between the germline ends. The CDR3 covers 14 residues. The germline gives CDR1 SGHRS, CDR2 YFSETQ. As DNA, the CDR3 is TGCGCCAGCAGCTTGGGGACAGAGCAAATGGCCCAGTACTTC. Translating gives CASSLGTEQMAQYF.

The chain employs TRBV3-1 (or the pseudogene TRBV3-2) and TRBJ2-1, with D unresolved. Between the trimmed V and J ends, which lost 0 bases and 9 bases, there was a span of 6 bases. The length of the CDR3 is 12 residues. Looked up from germline, CDR1 is LGHDT and CDR2 is YNNKEL (reference sequence). CDR3 in amino acids: CASSQDFGEQFF. As DNA, the CDR3 is TGTGCCAGCAGCCAAGATTTCGGTGAGCAGTTCTTC.

The CDR3 nucleotides are TGTGCCAGCAGTCAGGGGGCCCCCGGGGAGCTGTTTTTT. It codes for CASSQGAPGELFF. The V gene is TRBV2, the J gene TRBJ2-2; the match to TRBD1 covers 8 bases. The CDR3 sequence is 13 residues long. Trimming cost V 5 bases and J 6 bases; bases outside gene matches: 2. From germline, CDR1 is SNHLY and CDR2 FYNNEI.

This clone was picked up a small number of times. The genes are TRBV5-1 and TRBJ1-6; TRBD1 aligns across 10 bases. Germline V gene sequence: CDR1 SGHRS, CDR2 YFSETQ. V lost 3 bases and J lost 7; bases outside the gene matches: 7. CDR3 length equals 16 residues. Here the CDR3 reads CASSSGTGDSNSPLHF. The CDR3 coding sequence is TGCGCCAGCAGCTCCGGGACAGGGGATTCCAATTCACCCCTCCACTTT.

The chain links TRBV10-3 to TRBJ2-2; tentatively, D is TRBD2 (5 bases). Germline loops: CDR1 ENHRY, CDR2 SYGVKD. CDR3 size: 18 residues. V was cut by 10 bases and J by 6 bases, with 30 bases left in between. The chain's CDR3 is CATTGYLTTRLGSGELFF. Written as DNA, the CDR3 is TGTGCCACCACGGGATACCTCACGACCCGCCTGGGTTCCGGGGAGCTGTTTTTT.

The J gene is TRBJ1-5, the V gene TRBV29-1; 7 positions match TRBD1. Looked up from germline, CDR1 is SQVTM and CDR2 is ANQGSEA. This CDR3 region has 13 residues. With V trimmed by 8 bases and J by 3 bases, 7 bases remained unmatched. The CDR3 loop is CSFNRGSNQPQHF. As DNA, the CDR3 is TGCAGCTTTAACAGGGGTTCCAATCAGCCCCAGCATTTT.

V usage is TRBV28 and J usage is TRBJ2-1; tentatively, D is TRBD2 (7 bases). Looked up from germline, CDR1 is MDHEN and CDR2 is SYDVKM. The V end was cut by 2 bases, the J end by 7 bases, with 12 bases between. The CDR3 consists of 14 residues. In DNA, the CDR3 is TGTGCCAGCAGTTTACACAGGGAGGGGAATGAGCAGTTCTTC. Protein sequence: CASSLHREGNEQFF.

This chain uses TRBV30 with TRBJ1-5; 8 positions agree with TRBD1. The J segment lost 0 bases and the V segment lost 2 bases, leaving 9 bases of the junction unmatched. Germline CDR1 and CDR2: GTSNPN and SVGIG (reference sequence). CDR3 length: 17 residues. The CDR3 nucleotides read TGTGCCTGGAGTTATAAGAGACAGGGGAATAGCAATCAGCCCCAGCATTTT. Protein product: CAWSYKRQGNSNQPQHF.

This chain uses TRBV6-5 with TRBJ2-2; D perhaps matches TRBD1 (5 bases). The V and J ends lost 2 bases and 0 bases respectively, with 10 bases between them. The germline CDR1 and CDR2 sequences are MNHEY and SVGAGI. The CDR3 consists of 16 residues. The CDR3 reads CASSYKRTPNTGELFF. DNA of the CDR3: TGTGCCAGCAGTTACAAAAGGACACCGAACACCGGGGAGCTGTTTTTT.

This clone came up a few times. The CDR3 region is CASSPGTAYWQFF. The CDR3 DNA sequence: TGTGCCAGCAGCCCCGGGACAGCTTATTGGCAGTTCTTC. The chain links TRBV5-6 to TRBJ2-1, with TRBD1 identical over 7 bases. Germline V gene data show CDR1 as SGHDT and CDR2 as YYEEEE. CDR3 length: 13 residues. With 4 bases clipped from V and 12 bases from J, the junction kept 10 bases outside the gene matches.

The V gene is TRBV28, the J gene TRBJ2-3, with 8 positions matching TRBD2. Germline CDR1 reads MDHEN; CDR2 reads SYDVKM. V lost 2 bases, J lost 4 bases, and 8 bases stayed unmatched. CDR3 length: 16 amino acids. The CDR3, as DNA: TGTGCCAGCAGTTTACCCCAAGCGGGAGTGGCAGATACGCAGTATTTT. Protein: CASSLPQAGVADTQYF.

This clone has only one observation. This rearrangement joins TRBV5-1 to TRBJ1-5, with 10 bases aligning to TRBD1. Trimming cost V 3 bases and J 5 bases; bases outside gene matches: 2. This CDR3 region has 14 residues. Germline V gives CDR1 SGHRS, CDR2 YFSETQ. CDR3 coding DNA: TGCGCCAGCAGCTGGGGGACAGGGGATCAGCCCCAGCATTTT. It translates to CASSWGTGDQPQHF.

The rearrangement uses TRBV5-6 and TRBJ1-1; weak D call: TRBD1 (6 bases). In germline, CDR1 is SGHDT, CDR2 YYEEEE. Trimming took 2 bases from V and 6 from J, leaving 14 bases between them. The CDR3 runs 14 residues. The CDR3 DNA reads TGTGCCAGCAGCTTTGGAGTGGGGGCCGCTGAAGCTTTCTTT. It is translated as CASSFGVGAAEAFF.

This clone was observed once. CDR3 DNA: TGTGCCAGCAGCCGCAGGGACACGGGCTACACCTTC. Its protein product is CASSRRDTGYTF. This rearrangement joins TRBV3-1 (or the pseudogene TRBV3-2) to TRBJ1-2, with TRBD1 as a possible D gene (6 bases). The germline V gene has CDR1 LGHDT and CDR2 YNNKEL (reference sequence). V lost 4 bases and J 8 bases, leaving 11 bases between the germline ends. The CDR3 extends over 12 amino acids.

This chain uses TRBV30 with TRBJ2-7, with 7 positions matching TRBD2. With V trimmed by 1 base and J by 0 bases, 0 bases remained unmatched. Germline-derived CDR1 and CDR2 are GTSNPN and SVGIG (reference sequence). The CDR3 contains 13 residues. The CDR3 region has the DNA TGTGCCTGGAGTGGGGACTACTCCTACGAGCAGTACTTC. Protein: CAWSGDYSYEQYF. The variable domain in full, completed from reference TRBV30 and TRBJ2-7, reads SQTIHQWPATLVQPVGSPLSLECTVEGTSNPNLYWYRQAAGRGLQLLFYSVGIGQISSEVPQNLSASRPQDRQFILSSKKLLLSDSGFYLCAWSGDYSYEQYFGPGTRLTVT.

This clone was recorded only once. The chain links TRBV14 to TRBJ2-6; D possibly corresponds to TRBD2 (6 bases). The CDR3 extends over 17 amino acids. Deletions cut 4 bases from V and 0 bases from J, with 13 bases between. Germline V gives CDR1 SGHDN, CDR2 FVKESK. The CDR3 spells CASSPGLPGSGANVLTF. For the CDR3, the DNA is TGTGCCAGCAGCCCGGGACTTCCCGGCTCTGGGGCCAACGTCCTGACTTTC.

The chain is built from TRBV18 and TRBJ2-7; a possible D gene is TRBD2 (5 bases). Germline lookup yields CDR1 KGHSH and CDR2 LQKENI. CDR3 length: 14 amino acids. The V end was cut by 4 bases, the J end by 7 bases, with 17 bases between. CDR3 nucleotide sequence: TGTGCCAGCTCACTCCAAGACCTACGAGGGGAGCAGTACTTC. Protein sequence: CASSLQDLRGEQYF.

This clone has just a few counts. The chain combines TRBV5-4 with TRBJ2-2; 12 bases are shared with TRBD2. Per the germline V gene, CDR1 is SGHNT and CDR2 is YYREEE (reference sequence). The CDR3 extends over 15 amino acids. Trimming at V came to 1 base and at J to 7 bases, leaving 2 bases not matched to a gene. The CDR3 sequence is CASSLRLAGVGELFF. CDR3 nucleotides: TGTGCCAGCAGCTTGAGACTAGCGGGAGTCGGGGAGCTGTTTTTT.

The gene calls are TRBV5-1 and TRBJ1-2; 12 bases match TRBD1. The CDR3 extends over 15 amino acids. Germline CDR1 reads SGHRS; CDR2 reads YFSETQ. V was clipped by 4 bases and J by 7 bases; unmatched bases: 8. CDR3 sequence reads: CASSRSGTGGPGYTF. Written as DNA, the CDR3 is TGCGCCAGCAGCCGGTCCGGGACAGGGGGCCCTGGCTACACCTTC.

The chain combines TRBV10-1 with TRBJ2-3; 7 positions agree with TRBD1. The CDR3 is 14 amino acids. Looked up from germline, CDR1 is WNHNN and CDR2 is SYGVQD (reference sequence). After removal of 6 bases from V and 3 bases from J, the junction contained 6 bases not matched to a gene. CDR3 loop: CASSRDSITDTQYF. For the CDR3, the DNA is TGCGCCAGCAGCCGGGACAGTATTACAGATACGCAGTATTTT.

This clone was detected a few times. This sequence joins TRBV29-1 and TRBJ2-2, with a weak D call TRBD1 (5 bases). CDR3 length: 14 amino acids. V lost 7 bases and J 3 bases, leaving 15 bases between the germline ends. Germline V gene data show CDR1 as SQVTM and CDR2 as ANQGSEA. The CDR3 region has the DNA TGCAGCGCTAGGGGCAGGTTGGACACCGGGGAGCTGTTTTTT. Translation: CSARGRLDTGELFF.

J is TRBJ2-4 and V is TRBV9, with 12 nucleotides matching TRBD2. The CDR3 sequence is 14 residues long. Germline CDR1 is SGDLS and CDR2 is YYNGEE. With V trimmed by 3 bases and J by 8 bases, 3 bases remained unmatched. The CDR3 DNA reads as TGTGCCAGCAGCGCCGGACTAGCGGGACACATTCAGTACTTC. This sequence encodes CASSAGLAGHIQYF.

The genes are TRBV28 and TRBJ1-6; D not resolved. This CDR3 is 16 amino acids long. The V gene lost 2 bases and the J gene lost 9 bases, with 17 bases spanning the gap. Germline lookup yields CDR1 MDHEN and CDR2 SYDVKM. In DNA, the CDR3 is TGTGCCAGCAGTTTAGCCATGGGAGGGCGGTCTTCACCCCTCCACTTT. Its protein is CASSLAMGGRSSPLHF.

This clone was counted between two and nine times. This chain joins TRBV5-1 and TRBJ2-7; TRBD2 aligns across 14 bases. CDR1 and CDR2 (germline): SGHRS, YFSETQ. V trimming: 4 bases; J trimming: 7 bases; junction bases outside the gene matches: 19. The CDR3 sequence is 19 residues long. Written as DNA, the CDR3 is TGCGCCAGCAGCCCAACGGGGACGCGACTAGCGGGAGGGCCGGGGGAGCAGTACTTC. It translates to CASSPTGTRLAGGPGEQYF.

The chain recombines TRBV2 with TRBJ1-1; D unclear. The V end was cut by 1 base, the J end by 0 bases, with 9 bases between. The CDR3 is made up of 15 amino acids. Looked up from germline, CDR1 is SNHLY and CDR2 is FYNNEI. CDR3 amino acids: CASSEVGKLNTEAFF. The CDR3 bases are TGTGCCAGCAGTGAAGTTGGCAAACTGAACACTGAAGCTTTCTTT.

The V gene is TRBV27, the J gene TRBJ2-7; 10 bases fit TRBD1. The length of the CDR3 is 14 residues. The junction had 2 bases not matched to a gene; V was cut back by 6 bases and J by 0 bases. The germline gives CDR1 MNHEY, CDR2 SMNVEV (reference sequence). DNA of the CDR3: TGTGCCAGCAGGAGGACAGGGGGCTCCTACGAGCAGTACTTC. This translates into CASRRTGGSYEQYF.

This chain uses TRBV29-1 with TRBJ2-7; 8 nucleotides line up with TRBD1. Germline V gives CDR1 SQVTM, CDR2 ANQGSEA. The V gene end was trimmed by 7 bases and the J gene end by 2 bases; junction bases not matched to a gene: 16. The CDR3 sequence is 16 residues long. CDR3 DNA sequence: TGCAGCGGATCAATGTCAGGGGGCCCGAACCCCTACGAGCAGTACTTC. It specifies CSGSMSGGPNPYEQYF.

The J gene is TRBJ2-7, the V gene TRBV5-4; 8 nucleotides align to TRBD1. Germline assignment: CDR1 SGHNT and CDR2 YYREEE (reference sequence). The V and J ends lost 5 bases and 2 bases, in that order; junction bases with no gene match: 6. The CDR3 has 14 amino acids. The chain's CDR3 is CASRSGQGAYEQYF. In DNA form, the CDR3 reads TGTGCCAGCAGATCAGGACAGGGAGCCTACGAGCAGTACTTC. Combining the CDR3 with reference TRBV5-4 and TRBJ2-7 gives the whole variable domain ETGVTQSPTHLIKTRGQQVTLRCSSQSGHNTVSWYQQALGQGPQFIFQYYREEENGRGNFPPRFSGLQFPNYSSELNVNALELDDSALYLCASRSGQGAYEQYFGPGTRLTVT.